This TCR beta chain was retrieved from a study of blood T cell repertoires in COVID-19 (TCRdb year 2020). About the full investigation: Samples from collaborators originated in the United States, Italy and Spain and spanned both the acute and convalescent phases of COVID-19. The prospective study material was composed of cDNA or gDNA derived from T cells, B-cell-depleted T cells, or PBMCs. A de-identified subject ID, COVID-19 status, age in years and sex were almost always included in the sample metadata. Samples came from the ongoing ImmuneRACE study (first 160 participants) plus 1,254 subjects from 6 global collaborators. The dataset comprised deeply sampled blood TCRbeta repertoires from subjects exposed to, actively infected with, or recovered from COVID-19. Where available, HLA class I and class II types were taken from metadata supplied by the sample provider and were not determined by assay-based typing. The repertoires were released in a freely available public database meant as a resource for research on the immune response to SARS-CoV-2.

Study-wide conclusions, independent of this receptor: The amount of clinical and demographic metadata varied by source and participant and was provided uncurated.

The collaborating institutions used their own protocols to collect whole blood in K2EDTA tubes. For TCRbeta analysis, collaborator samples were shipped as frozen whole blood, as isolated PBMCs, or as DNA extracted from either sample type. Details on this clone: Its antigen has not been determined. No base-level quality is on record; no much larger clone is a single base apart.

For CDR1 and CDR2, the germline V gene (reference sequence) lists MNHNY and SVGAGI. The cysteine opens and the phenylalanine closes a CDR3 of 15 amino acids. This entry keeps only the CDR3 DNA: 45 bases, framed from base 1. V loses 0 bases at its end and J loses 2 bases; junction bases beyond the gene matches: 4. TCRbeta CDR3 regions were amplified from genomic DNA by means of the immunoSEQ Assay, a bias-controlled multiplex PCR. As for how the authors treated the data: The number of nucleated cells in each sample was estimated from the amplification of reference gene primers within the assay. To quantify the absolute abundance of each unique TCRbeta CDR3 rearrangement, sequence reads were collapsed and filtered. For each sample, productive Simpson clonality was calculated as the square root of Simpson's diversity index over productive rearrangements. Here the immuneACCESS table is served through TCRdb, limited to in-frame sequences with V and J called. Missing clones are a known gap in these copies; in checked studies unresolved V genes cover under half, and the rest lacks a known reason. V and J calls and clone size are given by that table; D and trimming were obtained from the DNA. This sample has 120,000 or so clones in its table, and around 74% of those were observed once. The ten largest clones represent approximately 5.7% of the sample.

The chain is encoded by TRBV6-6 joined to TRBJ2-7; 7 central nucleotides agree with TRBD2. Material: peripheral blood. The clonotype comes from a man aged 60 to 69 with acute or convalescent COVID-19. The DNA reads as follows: TGTGCCAGCAGTTACTCTGGGGGAGGGCCCTACGAGCAGTACTTC. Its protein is CASSYSGGGPYEQYF.